This T cell receptor beta chain was identified in a study of cytomegalovirus exposure and HLA in healthy donors. Amplification used 60 Vbeta primers and 13 Jbeta primers. The protocol was immunoSEQ multiplex PCR, while the TCRdb copy is restricted to in-frame clones and leaves out a portion. The sample gives over 200,000 clones, roughly 91% of which show up once; around 1% is in the top ten. In the case of this clone: What it recognizes is unknown.

General study findings and limits: A few CMV-associated chains proved CMV antigen-specific in vitro. The availability of immune exposure information extended only to CMV serostatus.

Trimming took 8 bases from V and 7 from J; bases not matched to a gene: 9. The CDR3 is 14 amino acids. Germline CDR1 SNHLY, CDR2 FYNNEI. The sequencing sample was made of PBMCs. The TCR comes from a woman under 30 in good health and CMV-seronegative. The J gene is TRBJ2-7, the V gene TRBV2; 12 nucleotides line up with TRBD1. CDR3 residues: CASQGTGGAGEQYF. The CDR3 coding sequence is TGTGCCAGCCAGGGGACAGGGGGCGCGGGGGAGCAGTACTTC.